This T cell receptor (beta chain) stems from a study of human versus mouse CDR3 diversity and MHC coevolution. The CDR3 totals 15 residues. The V gene's germline CDR1 is MNHEY and CDR2 SVGAGI. Trimming stripped 6 bases from V and 0 bases from J, with 12 bases between. Clones were sequenced by immunoSEQ multiplex PCR, and TCRdb holds only the in-frame ones, with some missing. The sample lists 86,000 or so clones, 85% to 95% occurring once. This receptor was taken from a person between 25 and 70 years old in good health. The gene calls are TRBV6-5 and TRBJ1-5; D possibly corresponds to TRBD1 (6 bases). Specimen: naive CD4+ T cells from blood. The sample's subset: CD45RO-negative CD62L-positive naive CD4 T cells. The CDR3 nucleotides are TGTGCCAGCAGGTCCGACAGGAATAGCAATCAGCCCCAGCATTTT. Its translation is CASRSDRNSNQPQHF.